A single sample is the source of the 30 T cell receptor beta chains below, sequenced in a study of T-cell reconstitution after alpha-beta-depleted transplantation in children. This sample's TCRbeta library carried unique molecular identifier barcodes. TCRdb analysed the PCR reads with MiXCR anew, one entry per CDR3 protein. The sample lists 450,000 to 550,000 distinct CDR3 sequences; approximately 10% were seen once. The specimen was PBMCs, mostly from graft donor cells, collected 180 days after TCRalphabeta/CD19-depleted stem cell transplant. These receptors all stem from a female patient aged 2-10 years who had a stem cell transplant for aplastic anemia, so the T cells may come from the graft donor.

V gene TRBV11-2 combines with J gene TRBJ2-5; D is possibly TRBD2 (5 bases). V gave up 3 bases and J gave up 4 bases, with 24 bases separating them. The CDR3 is made up of 18 amino acids. Germline V gives CDR1 SGHAT, CDR2 FQNNGV. The DNA for the CDR3 is TGTGCCAGCAGCTTGCCACTAGTCCGGGGTTTTGCTATAGAGACCCAGTACTTC. Amino acid sequence: CASSLPLVRGFAIETQYF.

This clonotype was seen a few times. The rearrangement links TRBV30 to TRBJ2-7; D not certain. This CDR3 has 15 residues. The V gene's germline CDR1 is GTSNPN and CDR2 SVGIG (reference sequence). V was shortened by 0 bases and J by 3 bases, with 15 bases between the two germline ends. CDR3 protein: CAWSVYGTASYEQYF. The CDR3 DNA sequence: TGTGCCTGGAGTGTATACGGTACAGCGAGCTACGAGCAGTACTTC.

The chain carries TRBV20-1 and TRBJ2-4; D not resolved. The germline V and J ends were trimmed by 0 bases and 8 bases, with 20 bases remaining between them. In germline, CDR1 is DFQATT, CDR2 SNEGSKA (reference sequence). The CDR3 extends over 16 amino acids. CDR3 in amino acids: CSARDTQIPILDIQYF. The CDR3 nucleotides are TGCAGTGCTAGAGATACTCAGATCCCCATTCTTGACATTCAGTACTTC.

This chain joins TRBV20-1 and TRBJ2-3, with unresolved D. V gave up 6 bases and J gave up 5 bases, with 12 bases separating them. There are 12 residues in the CDR3. CDR1 is DFQATT and CDR2 is SNEGSKA in the germline V gene (reference sequence). CDR3 sequence (DNA): TGCAGTGCCCCCGGGCGAGGAGATACGCAGTATTTT. This encodes CSAPGRGDTQYF.

The chain uses TRBV19 and TRBJ2-1; a weak D match, TRBD2 (5 bases). The CDR3 runs to 15 residues. Trimming stripped 7 bases from V and 4 bases from J, with 17 bases between. Germline V gene sequence: CDR1 LNHDA, CDR2 SQIVND (reference sequence). The CDR3 region has the DNA TGTGCCAGTACTAGGCGGAGCGGAGATTACAATGAGCAGTTCTTC. Its translation is CASTRRSGDYNEQFF.

The rearrangement joins TRBV11-1 to TRBJ2-3; tentatively, D is TRBD1 (6 bases). From germline, CDR1 is SGHAT and CDR2 FQDESV (reference sequence). Trimming removed 2 bases from V and 4 bases from J, with 25 bases in between. CDR3 length: 19 residues. CDR3 in amino acids: CASSLKGLRAHRAADTQYF. As DNA, the CDR3 is TGTGCCAGCAGCTTAAAGGGCCTCCGGGCACACAGGGCGGCAGATACGCAGTATTTT.

The chain's CDR3 is CASMAGESYEQYV. In DNA, the CDR3 is TGTGCCAGCATGGCGGGAGAGTCCTACGAGCAGTACGTC. The rearrangement joins TRBV25-1 to TRBJ2-7, with 7 bases aligning to TRBD2. Per germline, CDR1 MGHDK and CDR2 SYGVNS. The junction had 4 bases not matched to a gene; V was cut back by 7 bases and J by 1 base. The CDR3 covers 13 residues.

In the case of this clonotype: This clone may be a read error of a much larger clone one base away. It is likely a read error, because the conserved phenylalanine at the end of the CDR3 is missing. The genes are TRBV20-1 and TRBJ2-7, with 10 bases aligning to TRBD2. This CDR3 has 15 amino acids. Germline CDR1 reads DFQATT; CDR2 reads SNEGSKA (reference sequence). The V segment lost 0 bases and the J segment 1 base; nucleotides outside the gene matches: 3. CDR3: CSARELAGVSYEQYL. CDR3 DNA sequence: TGCAGTGCTAGAGAGCTAGCGGGAGTGTCCTACGAGCAGTACTTG.

This clonotype was found a few times. The rearrangement joins TRBV6-5 to TRBJ1-2; D may be TRBD1 (5 bases). Between the trimmed V and J ends, which lost 2 bases and 9 bases, there was a span of 7 bases. The CDR3 totals 11 residues. The germline V gene has CDR1 MNHEY and CDR2 SVGAGI. The DNA for the CDR3 is TGTGCCAGCAGTTACCGGGGCCGCTACACCTTC. It encodes CASSYRGRYTF.

The J gene is TRBJ1-1, the V gene TRBV28; possibly TRBD1 for D (6 bases). The ends were cut back, 5 bases at V and 0 bases at J, with 13 bases in the middle. The CDR3 contains 15 residues. Germline V gives CDR1 MDHEN, CDR2 SYDVKM. DNA of the CDR3: TGTGCCAGCAGTCCCAGCTACAGGGTGAACACTGAAGCTTTCTTT. Protein sequence: CASSPSYRVNTEAFF.

This clonotype appeared a few times. The rearrangement links TRBV11-3 to TRBJ2-3, with 8 bases identical to TRBD2. This CDR3 has 15 amino acids. Germline assignment: CDR1 SGHNT and CDR2 YENEEA. V was clipped by 6 bases and J by 6 bases; unmatched bases: 11. In DNA, the CDR3 is TGTGCCAGCAGTTCGCGGGAGGTCGGCGAGGATACGCAGTATTTT. This encodes CASSSREVGEDTQYF.

The chain carries TRBV4-3 and TRBJ2-2; D call uncertain. Germline V gives CDR1 LGHNA, CDR2 YSLEER. Trimming shortened V by 5 bases and J by 5 bases, and 15 bases separated the two germline ends. This CDR3 comprises 15 residues. This chain's CDR3 is CASSEYTVGTGELFF. The CDR3 DNA is TGCGCCAGCAGCGAATACACGGTCGGAACCGGGGAGCTGTTTTTT.

The chain recombines TRBV27 with TRBJ2-1, with TRBD2 as a possible D gene (6 bases). The CDR3 is 15 amino acids. The germline CDR1 and CDR2 sequences are MNHEY and SMNVEV (reference sequence). V lost 6 bases and J 2 bases, leaving 14 bases between the germline ends. The CDR3 is CASSLAHAAYNEQFF. Written as DNA, the CDR3 is TGTGCCAGCAGCCTAGCGCACGCGGCCTACAATGAGCAGTTCTTC.

This clonotype came up a few times. The rearrangement links TRBV10-3 to TRBJ1-5; perhaps TRBD1 as D (6 bases). Trimming stripped 2 bases from V and 3 bases from J, with 17 bases between. CDR1 is ENHRY, CDR2 SYGVKD, per germline. The CDR3 has 17 residues. The CDR3 coding sequence is TGTGCCATCAGTGAGCCGACCCCGACAGGTTACAATCAGCCCCAGCATTTT. Translating gives CAISEPTPTGYNQPQHF.

The chain combines TRBV20-1 with TRBJ2-5, with D tentatively TRBD2 (7 bases). In germline, CDR1 is DFQATT, CDR2 SNEGSKA (reference sequence). V shed 1 base and J shed 5 bases, with 14 bases lying between them. The CDR3 runs 14 residues. The CDR3 protein is CSARVGGGGETQYF. In nucleotides, the CDR3 is TGCAGTGCTAGAGTAGGCGGGGGCGGGGAGACCCAGTACTTC.

This clonotype came up a few times. The rearrangement links TRBV5-1 to TRBJ2-1; 10 bases match TRBD2. The length of the CDR3 is 19 residues. V shed 0 bases, J shed 10 bases, and the junction held 19 bases outside the gene matches. CDR1 and CDR2 (germline): SGHRS, YFSETQ. The CDR3 here is CASSLDPGTSERRYREQFF. The CDR3, as DNA: TGCGCCAGCAGCTTGGATCCCGGGACTAGCGAGAGGCGGTATCGGGAGCAGTTCTTC.

This clonotype was recorded a few times. The genes are TRBV7-9 and TRBJ2-1; D is possibly TRBD2 (5 bases). Germline V gives CDR1 SEHNR, CDR2 FQNEAQ (reference sequence). Trimming took off 6 bases at V and 1 base at J, with 7 bases between the two ends. CDR3 size: 13 residues. In DNA, the CDR3 is TGTGCCAGCAGAACGGGGTCCTACAATGAGCAGTTCTTC. Its translation: CASRTGSYNEQFF.

The rearrangement joins TRBV7-2 to TRBJ2-1; 10 nucleotides agree with TRBD1. CDR3 length: 17 residues. Germline lookup yields CDR1 SGHTA and CDR2 FQGNSA. After removal of 5 bases from V and 4 bases from J, the junction contained 11 bases not matched to a gene. Here the CDR3 reads CASSPLSGTGVYNEQFF. Here the CDR3 DNA reads TGTGCCAGCAGCCCTCTTTCCGGGACAGGGGTATACAATGAGCAGTTCTTC.

The table lists this clonotype with many counts. The V and J genes are TRBV11-2 and TRBJ2-3; no clear D gene. The V and J ends lost 5 bases and 5 bases respectively, with 17 bases between them. Germline CDR1 reads SGHAT; CDR2 reads FQNNGV. There are 15 residues in the CDR3. In DNA, the CDR3 is TGTGCCAGCAGCCCACGGATCGCCACCGTAGATACGCAGTATTTT. This codes for CASSPRIATVDTQYF.

This clonotype was seen a handful of times. This chain's CDR3 is CASSIGRSDTQYF. The CDR3 DNA sequence: TGCGCCAGCAGCATCGGCAGGTCAGATACGCAGTATTTT. The chain has TRBV5-1 and TRBJ2-3; D uncertain. Germline V CDR1 and CDR2: SGHRS, YFSETQ. This CDR3 contains 13 residues. V was shortened by 4 bases and J by 4 bases, with 10 bases between the two germline ends.

This clonotype was picked up a small number of times. The chain uses TRBV12-5 and TRBJ1-5; TRBD1 might be the D (5 bases). Trimming stripped 0 bases from V and 4 bases from J, with 25 bases between. The germline gives CDR1 LGHNT, CDR2 FRNRAP. This CDR3 contains 20 residues. CDR3 DNA sequence: TGTGCTAGTGGTTTGGTACGGACACAATTAAATCCCGGGACTAATCAGCCCCAGCATTTT. This encodes CASGLVRTQLNPGTNQPQHF.

In this sample, this clonotype turned up once. The chain links TRBV28 to TRBJ1-1; the match to TRBD1 covers 9 bases. V shed 4 bases, J shed 12 bases, and the junction held 3 bases outside the gene matches. The CDR3 has 11 residues. Germline CDR1 reads MDHEN; CDR2 reads SYDVKM. This CDR3 reads CASSSGTGTFF. CDR3 DNA: TGTGCCAGCAGTTCCGGGACAGGGACTTTCTTT.

The V and J genes are TRBV2 and TRBJ2-1, with TRBD1 matching 8 bases. Germline loops: CDR1 SNHLY, CDR2 FYNNEI. The V segment lost 6 bases and the J segment 6 bases; nucleotides outside the gene matches: 10. This CDR3 has 15 residues. DNA of the CDR3: TGTGCCAGCAGCCCAGCGAGGACAGGGATCAATGAGCAGTTCTTC. Residues: CASSPARTGINEQFF.

This clonotype was observed a few times. V usage is TRBV12-3 or TRBV12-4 and J usage is TRBJ2-3, with 7 bases that match TRBD1. The CDR3 has 16 amino acids. With 3 bases clipped from V and 4 bases from J, the junction kept 10 bases outside the gene matches. The chain's CDR3 is CASSFDRVVGADTQYF. The CDR3 DNA reads as TGTGCCAGCAGTTTCGACAGGGTAGTTGGCGCAGATACGCAGTATTTT.

This clonotype occurred once. As DNA, the CDR3 is TGTGCCAGCAGCTTAACCAGTCCAGGGGTAGCTTTCTTT. Amino acid sequence: CASSLTSPGVAFF. This chain joins TRBV7-3 and TRBJ1-1, with a tentative D call TRBD1 (6 bases). The CDR3 is 13 residues long. The germline V gene has CDR1 SGHTA and CDR2 FQGTGA. The V gene lost 0 bases and the J gene lost 10 bases, with 12 bases spanning the gap.

The chain links TRBV25-1 to TRBJ1-4; D is undetermined. This CDR3 spans 18 amino acids. The V and J ends lost 8 bases and 2 bases respectively, with 24 bases between them. Germline V gene lookup returns CDR1 MGHDK and CDR2 SYGVNS. CDR3 sequence (DNA): TGTGCCAGCGGACCCGAAAGGACCGGTCCGCCGACTAATGAAAAACTGTTTTTT. Its protein is CASGPERTGPPTNEKLFF.

There are many counts of this clonotype. The CDR3: CSAITGLAPDTQYF. The CDR3 nucleotides read TGCAGTGCTATCACTGGGTTAGCTCCAGATACGCAGTATTTT. J is TRBJ2-3 and V is TRBV20-1; the D is unclear. The CDR3 length is 14 residues. V was cut by 4 bases and J by 4 bases, with 15 bases left in between. The germline V gene encodes CDR1 DFQATT and CDR2 SNEGSKA (reference sequence).

In its sample, this clonotype was seen a few times. The V and J genes are TRBV6-1 and TRBJ1-3, with 7 bases matching TRBD1. The V gene end was trimmed by 6 bases and the J gene end by 2 bases; junction bases not matched to a gene: 13. Germline lookup yields CDR1 MNHNS and CDR2 SASEGT. The CDR3 is 17 amino acids. The CDR3 nucleotides read TGTGCCAGCAGGGGCGACAGGGCAACACCTACTGGAAACACCATATATTTT. Translation: CASRGDRATPTGNTIYF.

The CDR3 reads CATLAGGPRNEQFF. The CDR3 nucleotides read TGTGCCACTTTAGCGGGAGGGCCTAGGAATGAGCAGTTCTTC. The chain uses TRBV7-2 and TRBJ2-1; 11 nucleotides align to TRBD2. This CDR3 has 14 amino acids. The germline V gene has CDR1 SGHTA and CDR2 FQGNSA. Losses at the gene ends were 10 bases for V and 7 bases for J; bases not matched to a gene: 9.

This clonotype was seen a few times. This sequence joins TRBV18 and TRBJ1-2; the match to TRBD1 covers 9 bases. Germline CDR1 KGHSH, CDR2 LQKENI. The V segment lost 1 base and the J segment 2 bases; nucleotides outside the gene matches: 2. The CDR3 runs 15 residues. CDR3 loop: CASSPRDRANYGYTF. The CDR3 bases are TGTGCCAGCTCACCACGGGACAGGGCCAACTATGGCTACACCTTC.